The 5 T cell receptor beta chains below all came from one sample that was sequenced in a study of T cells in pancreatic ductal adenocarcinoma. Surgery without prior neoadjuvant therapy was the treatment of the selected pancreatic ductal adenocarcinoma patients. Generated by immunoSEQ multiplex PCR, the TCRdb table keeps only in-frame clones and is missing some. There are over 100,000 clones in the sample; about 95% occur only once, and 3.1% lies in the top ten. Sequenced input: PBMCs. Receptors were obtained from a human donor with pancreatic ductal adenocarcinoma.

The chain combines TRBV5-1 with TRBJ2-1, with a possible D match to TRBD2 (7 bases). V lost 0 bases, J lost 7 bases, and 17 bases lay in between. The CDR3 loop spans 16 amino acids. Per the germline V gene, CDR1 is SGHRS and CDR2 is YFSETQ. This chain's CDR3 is CASSLAGGASQNEQFF. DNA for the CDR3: TGCGCCAGCAGCTTGGCGGGGGGCGCATCCCAAAATGAGCAGTTCTTC.

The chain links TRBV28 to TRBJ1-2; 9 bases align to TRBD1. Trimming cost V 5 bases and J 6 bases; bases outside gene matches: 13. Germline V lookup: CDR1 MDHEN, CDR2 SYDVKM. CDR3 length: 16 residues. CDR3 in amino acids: CASSNRPSGTGHGYTF. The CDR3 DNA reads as TGTGCCAGCAGTAATCGACCGAGCGGGACAGGGCATGGCTACACCTTC.

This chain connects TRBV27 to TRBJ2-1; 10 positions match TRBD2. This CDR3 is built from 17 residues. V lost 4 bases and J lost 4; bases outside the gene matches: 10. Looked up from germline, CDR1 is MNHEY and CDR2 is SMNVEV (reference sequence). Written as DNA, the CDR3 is TGTGCCAGCAGTTCCACCCTTACTAGCGGGAATTACAATGAGCAGTTCTTC. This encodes CASSSTLTSGNYNEQFF.

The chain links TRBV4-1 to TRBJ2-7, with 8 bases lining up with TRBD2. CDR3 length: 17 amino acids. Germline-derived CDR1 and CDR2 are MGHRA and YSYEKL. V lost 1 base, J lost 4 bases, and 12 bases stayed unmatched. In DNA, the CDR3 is TGCGCCAGCAGCCAAGGGGGATACGAGCGGGAGTGGTACGAGCAGTACTTC. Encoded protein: CASSQGGYEREWYEQYF.

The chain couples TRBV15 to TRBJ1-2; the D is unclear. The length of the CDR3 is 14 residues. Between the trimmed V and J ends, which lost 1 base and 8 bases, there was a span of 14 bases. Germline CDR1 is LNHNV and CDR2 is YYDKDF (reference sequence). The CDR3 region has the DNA TGTGCCACCAGCAGAGCAACCGCCAGTCAGGGCTACACCTTC. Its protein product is CATSRATASQGYTF. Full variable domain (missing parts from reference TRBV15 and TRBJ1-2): DAMVIQNPRYQVTQFGKPVTLSCSQTLNHNVMYWYQQKSSQAPKLLFHYYDKDFNNEADTPDNFQSRRPNTSFCFLDIRSPGLGDTAMYLCATSRATASQGYTFGSGTRLTVV.